The TCR beta chain described here comes from a study of blood T cell repertoires in COVID-19. Study as a whole: The United States, Italy and Spain supplied acute and convalescent COVID-19 samples. T cells, B-cell-depleted T cells, or PBMCs provided the cDNA or gDNA that served as material.

This CDR3 contains 13 residues. V dropped 3 bases and J dropped 5; count of bases not matched to a gene: 3. CDR1 and CDR2 (germline): KGHSH, LQKENI. Clones were read by immunoSEQ multiplex PCR, and TCRdb kept only the in-frame ones, dropping some. The sample gives a few hundred thousand clones, 88% of which show up once; around 0.99% is in the top ten. This receptor was obtained from a woman aged 35 to 49 who had recovered from COVID-19. The sequenced sample was peripheral blood. The chain uses TRBV18 and TRBJ1-2; 7 positions match TRBD1. Here the CDR3 DNA reads TGTGCCAGCTCACCCGGACAGGCTTATGGCTACACCTTC. It yields the protein CASSPGQAYGYTF. The complete variable domain, with remaining parts taken from reference TRBV18 and TRBJ1-2, reads NAGVMQNPRHLVRRRGQEARLRCSPMKGHSHVYWYRQLPEEGLKFMVYLQKENIIDESGMPKERFSAEFPKEGPSILRIQQVVRGDSAAYFCASSPGQAYGYTFGSGTRLTVV.